Listed below are T cell receptor beta chains from one sample, sequenced in a study of T cells after somatic rescue of genetic block. Assay: immunoSEQ multiplex PCR; the TCRdb copy retains only in-frame clones and omits some. The sample holds roughly 65,000 clones, just under 95% seen once. What was sequenced was peripheral blood mononuclear cells (PBMCs). The receptors here all came from a man aged 40-55 years. Both conserved end residues are part of each CDR3. The D gene is left open where the match is weak. Size values are once, few and many counts, or a class for expanded clones, and some rows have none.

d_call j_call v_call clone_size cdr3_nt cdr3_aa
TRBD2 TRBJ2-7 TRBV28 - TGTGCCAGCACTGGGAGGGTTTTGGTCCACGAGCAGTACTTC CASTGRVLVHEQYF
- TRBJ2-1 TRBV18 - TGTGCCAGCTCACTCGGCGCTGGCACCTACAATGAGCAGTTCTTC CASSLGAGTYNEQFF
- TRBJ2-7 TRBV11-2 - TGTGCCAGCAGCTTGGGGCAGAACCCCACCTACGAGCAGTACTTC CASSLGQNPTYEQYF
TRBD2 TRBJ2-7 TRBV18 - TGTGCCAGCTCACAAGGACTAGCAACCAGTGGGTACGAGCAGTACTTC CASSQGLATSGYEQYF
- TRBJ2-6 TRBV25-1 - TGTGCCAGCAGCAAAGGACAGAACTCTGGGGCCAACGTCCTGACTTTC CASSKGQNSGANVLTF
TRBD2 TRBJ2-4 TRBV13 - TGTGCCAGCAGCCTTAAGGCGTTAGCGGGAGTTCAGTACTTC CASSLKALAGVQYF
TRBD2 TRBJ2-5 TRBV10-3 - TGTGCCATCAGTGGAGAAGCGGGACAAGAGACCCAGTACTTC CAISGEAGQETQYF
- TRBJ2-1 TRBV6-5 once TGTGCCAGCAGTTACTCTGCGGATAGCTCCTACAATGAGCAGTTCTTC CASSYSADSSYNEQFF
- TRBJ2-5 TRBV19 - TGTGCCAGTAGTATTCGGCAGGAGGGCCAAGAGACCCAGTACTTC CASSIRQEGQETQYF
- TRBJ2-7 TRBV2 once TGTGCCAGCAAGGCAGGGATGGCCTACGAGCAGTACTTC CASKAGMAYEQYF
- TRBJ2-1 TRBV2 - TGTGCCAGCAACGGGGGCTATGAGCAGTTCTTC CASNGGYEQFF
TRBD2 TRBJ2-3 TRBV6-6 - TGTGCCAGCAATAGCGGGAGGGCCTTAGATACGCAGTATTTT CASNSGRALDTQYF
TRBD1 TRBJ2-1 TRBV28 - TGTGCCAGCAGGACAACAGGGGCCTACAATGAGCAGTTCTTC CASRTTGAYNEQFF
TRBD1 TRBJ2-7 TRBV7-9 - TGTGCCAGCAGGCACCGGGACAGACCTTTCTACGAGCAGTACTTC CASRHRDRPFYEQYF
- TRBJ1-5 TRBV27 - TGTGCCAGCAGTTTAAGTAGGACTTTTCAGCCCCAGCATTTT CASSLSRTFQPQHF
- TRBJ1-4 TRBV5-1 - TGCGCCAGCAGCTTGGCCCCGAGGTCGGCTAATGAAAAACTGTTTTTT CASSLAPRSANEKLFF
- TRBJ2-7 TRBV2 once TGTACCTTCACCTCTTGGTACGAGCAGTACTTC CTFTSWYEQYF
- TRBJ2-3 TRBV30 - TGTGCCTGGAGTGGACCGGGTACAGATACGCAGTATTTT CAWSGPGTDTQYF
TRBD1 TRBJ2-1 TRBV7-9 once TGTGCCAGCAGTCGACAGGGGGGGACCTACAATGAGCAGTTCTTC CASSRQGGTYNEQFF
TRBD1 TRBJ1-1 TRBV6-5 - TGTGCCAGCAGTTACGGAGGCAGGGGGACTGAAGCTTTCTTT CASSYGGRGTEAFF
- TRBJ1-2 TRBV11-2 - TGTGCCAGCAGCGCGACCGGCGTGCGAGCTAACTATGGCTACACCTTC CASSATGVRANYGYTF
- TRBJ2-3 TRBV19 - TGTGCCAGTATCCTGAGGGGGAACACAGATACGCAGTATTTT CASILRGNTDTQYF
- TRBJ1-2 TRBV27 - TGTGCCAGCAGTAAGGGTTCCTACTATGGCTACACCTTC CASSKGSYYGYTF
- TRBJ2-7 TRBV6-6 - TGTGCCAGCAGGGGGCGAGCAGGTTCCAACGAGCAGTACTTC CASRGRAGSNEQYF
TRBD1 TRBJ2-7 TRBV5-6 - TGTGCCAGCAGCAAAATGGGACAGACATACTACGAGCAGTACTTC CASSKMGQTYYEQYF
- TRBJ1-6 TRBV2 - TGTGCCAGCAGCCAGGAAAATAATTCACCCCTCCACTTT CASSQENNSPLHF
- TRBJ2-5 TRBV5-1 - TGCGCCAGCAGCCTCCTTATTGGGACCCGGGAGACCCAGTACTTC CASSLLIGTRETQYF
- TRBJ2-1 TRBV10-1 - TGCGCCAGCAGTGAGTCTGGAGCCGAGTACAATGAGCAGTTCTTC CASSESGAEYNEQFF
- TRBJ2-2 TRBV7-9 - TGTGCCAGCAGCTTAATTCTTACGACCGGGGAGCTGTTTTTT CASSLILTTGELFF
TRBD1 TRBJ2-2 TRBV7-6 - TGTGCCAGCAGAACAGACCGCGGGACAGGGGTTGGCGGGGAGCTGTTTTTT CASRTDRGTGVGGELFF
TRBD2 TRBJ2-1 TRBV7-9 - TGTGCCAGCAGCTTATCTAGCGGGAGGGCGAATGAGCAGTTCTTC CASSLSSGRANEQFF
- TRBJ2-1 TRBV7-2 once TGTGCCAGCAGCTCCCTGGAGCCAGGAGGCAATGAGCAGTTCTTC CASSSLEPGGNEQFF
- TRBJ2-5 TRBV5-1 - TGCGCCAGCAGCTTGTTGCAGGGTTCCCAAGAGACCCAGTACTTC CASSLLQGSQETQYF
- TRBJ2-5 TRBV18 - TGTGCCAGCTCCCCGAGGGGGATCCAAGAGACCCAGTACTTC CASSPRGIQETQYF
- TRBJ2-1 TRBV19 - TGTGCCAGTAGTGTCGACAGTAGCTCCTACAATGAGCAGTTCTTC CASSVDSSSYNEQFF
- TRBJ1-2 TRBV27 - TGTGCCAGCAGTTTATCCCCAGGCGCCGCTTGGGGCTACACCTTC CASSLSPGAAWGYTF
TRBD1 TRBJ2-7 TRBV25-1 - TGTGCCAGCAAAAAACAGGGGGCGTGGGAGCAGTACTTC CASKKQGAWEQYF
TRBD1 TRBJ2-2 TRBV5-4 - TGTGCCAGCAGCTCCGGGACAGGGATTATCGGGGAGCTGTTTTTT CASSSGTGIIGELFF
TRBD2 TRBJ2-5 TRBV7-8 once TGTGCCAGCAGCCCCGGGAGGTACCAAGAGACCCAGTACTTC CASSPGRYQETQYF
- TRBJ2-7 TRBV9 - TGTGCCAGCAGCCAAACTCCGGGTTCCAATTACGAGCAGTACTTC CASSQTPGSNYEQYF
- TRBJ1-5 TRBV6-1 - TGTGCCAGCAGTGGTCGAAGAGGCAGCAATCAGCCCCAGCATTTT CASSGRRGSNQPQHF
- TRBJ1-6 TRBV7-9 - TGTGCCAGCAGCCCACCCGCCTATAATTCACCCCTCCACTTT CASSPPAYNSPLHF
- TRBJ1-5 TRBV10-3 - TGTGCCATCAGTGAGTCGGGGAGGGCTCAGCCCCAGCATTTT CAISESGRAQPQHF
- TRBJ1-3 TRBV25-1 - TGTGCCAGCAGTGAGGTTCGACGGAGCTCTGGAAACACCATATATTTT CASSEVRRSSGNTIYF
- TRBJ2-7 TRBV6-1 few TGTGCCAGCAGCCTTGGGGGTGACTACTACGAGCAGTACTTC CASSLGGDYYEQYF
TRBD1 TRBJ1-2 TRBV30 - TGTGCCTGGAGCTGGGGCAGGGGGCATAACTACACCTTC CAWSWGRGHNYTF
TRBD2 TRBJ2-5 TRBV6-6 - TGTGCCAGCAGAAACGGACTAGCGGGAATGGAGACCCAGTACTTC CASRNGLAGMETQYF
- TRBJ2-1 TRBV10-3 - TGTGCCATCAGTGAGCCTAGTGGGGTGTCGGGAGTGTCCAATGAGCAGTTCTTC CAISEPSGVSGVSNEQFF
- TRBJ2-1 TRBV10-3 - TGTGCCATCAGTGAGTTTGCAAGCTCCTACAATGAGCAGTTCTTC CAISEFASSYNEQFF
- TRBJ2-1 TRBV11-2 - TGTGCCAGCAGCAAAGGGTTCTGGGGAGATGAGCAGTTCTTC CASSKGFWGDEQFF
- TRBJ2-5 TRBV11-3 - TGTGCCAGCAGCTTCTCAGAGCAAGAGACCCAGTACTTC CASSFSEQETQYF
TRBD1 TRBJ1-2 TRBV7-9 - TGTGCCAGCAGCACGGCAAGGGAGCGGGACAGGGTTAGGGGCTACACCTTC CASSTARERDRVRGYTF
- TRBJ1-4 TRBV5-5 - TGTGCCAGCAGTGAGCTGGGTTGGGCTAATGAAAAACTGTTTTTT CASSELGWANEKLFF
- TRBJ2-1 TRBV7-6 - TGTGCCAGCAGCTTAACAGGCCGAAATGAGCAGTTCTTC CASSLTGRNEQFF